A selection of T cell receptor beta chains follows, all from one sample in a study of memory CD4+ T cells and cytomegalovirus serostatus. The method was immunoSEQ multiplex PCR; TCRdb's version includes in-frame clones alone and lacks a portion of them. The data contain 50,000 to 60,000 clones, 65% to 80% of them singletons. Sequenced: memory CD4+ T cells from blood. These TCRs come from an adult in good health and CMV-seropositive. Both conserved end residues are part of each CDR3. D genes are given only for firm matches. Rows give clone size only sometimes, using once, few, many, or a class for an expanded clone.

d_call: TRBD2; j_call: TRBJ2-5; v_call: TRBV5-1; clone_size: .; cdr3_nt: TGCGCCAGCAGCCCGGGACTAGCGGGGGCCCAAGAGACCCAGTACTTC; cdr3_aa: CASSPGLAGAQETQYF
d_call: .; j_call: TRBJ1-1; v_call: TRBV30; clone_size: .; cdr3_nt: TGTGCCTGGAGACAGGTCGAGAACACTGAAGCTTTCTTT; cdr3_aa: CAWRQVENTEAFF
d_call: TRBD2; j_call: TRBJ2-3; v_call: TRBV11-2; clone_size: .; cdr3_nt: TGTGCCAGCAGCTTAGCGCAAGACTGGGGACTATTGCCAGATACGCAGTATTTT; cdr3_aa: CASSLAQDWGLLPDTQYF
d_call: TRBD1; j_call: TRBJ1-4; v_call: TRBV28; clone_size: .; cdr3_nt: TGTGCCAGCAGCATCACAGGGGCTGGGGAAAAACTGTTTTTT; cdr3_aa: CASSITGAGEKLFF
d_call: TRBD1; j_call: TRBJ1-6; v_call: TRBV6-5; clone_size: few; cdr3_nt: TGTGCCAGCAGTTACAACAGGGGGAATTCACCCCTCCACTTT; cdr3_aa: CASSYNRGNSPLHF
d_call: .; j_call: TRBJ2-1; v_call: TRBV4-1; clone_size: few; cdr3_nt: TGCGCCAGCAGCCCGGAGACGGTTGGCTACAATGAGCAGTTCTTC; cdr3_aa: CASSPETVGYNEQFF
d_call: .; j_call: TRBJ2-6; v_call: TRBV5-1; clone_size: .; cdr3_nt: TGCGCCAGCGCAGGGGCGGCCTTCTCTGGGGCCAACGTCCTGACTTTC; cdr3_aa: CASAGAAFSGANVLTF
d_call: .; j_call: TRBJ1-2; v_call: TRBV5-1; clone_size: .; cdr3_nt: TGCGCCAGCAGCTTGGGGAGTCGTGGCTACACCTTC; cdr3_aa: CASSLGSRGYTF
d_call: .; j_call: TRBJ1-1; v_call: TRBV28; clone_size: .; cdr3_nt: TGTGCCAGCAGTGATATTGAGTCAGATAACACTGAAGCTTTCTTT; cdr3_aa: CASSDIESDNTEAFF
d_call: TRBD1; j_call: TRBJ2-7; v_call: TRBV11-2; clone_size: .; cdr3_nt: TGTGCCAGCAGCTCCCGGGACAGGGGGCTATACGAGCAGTACTTC; cdr3_aa: CASSSRDRGLYEQYF
d_call: .; j_call: TRBJ2-1; v_call: TRBV6-5; clone_size: .; cdr3_nt: TGTGCCAGCCGCAGCCGCGATGAGCAGTTCTTC; cdr3_aa: CASRSRDEQFF
d_call: .; j_call: TRBJ2-2; v_call: TRBV7-9; clone_size: .; cdr3_nt: TGTGCCAGCAGCGCGTGGGGGTACACCGGGGAGCTGTTTTTT; cdr3_aa: CASSAWGYTGELFF
d_call: TRBD1; j_call: TRBJ1-1; v_call: TRBV5-1; clone_size: .; cdr3_nt: TGCGCCAGCAGCCGCGGACAGGAACTTGAAGCTTTCTTT; cdr3_aa: CASSRGQELEAFF
d_call: .; j_call: TRBJ1-2; v_call: TRBV6-5; clone_size: few; cdr3_nt: TGTGCCAGCAGTTCTACTTATGGCTACACCTTC; cdr3_aa: CASSSTYGYTF
d_call: .; j_call: TRBJ1-5; v_call: TRBV6-6; clone_size: .; cdr3_nt: TGTGCCAGCAGTTCCCTCAGGGCGCAGCCCCAGCATTTT; cdr3_aa: CASSSLRAQPQHF